This T cell receptor beta chain was retrieved from a study of blood T cell repertoires in COVID-19. Study overall: The United States, Italy and Spain provided the acute and convalescent COVID-19 samples.

The CDR3 spans 14 residues. V was shortened by 5 bases and J by 3 bases, with 13 bases between the two germline ends. CDR1 GTSNPN and CDR2 SVGIG come from the germline V gene (reference sequence). Data came from immunoSEQ multiplex PCR; TCRdb stores just in-frame clones and leaves some out. The sample has about 46,000 clones, 75% to 90% seen once; the top ten hold about 6.5%. The sample holds one count of this clone. The sample comprised peripheral blood. The receptor was derived from a man aged 55 to 70 with acute or convalescent COVID-19. The V call is TRBV30, the J call TRBJ1-4, with D possibly being TRBD1 (5 bases). Written as DNA, the CDR3 is TGTGCCTGGCGGGGGTACAGAGCTAATGAAAAACTGTTTTTT. Protein product: CAWRGYRANEKLFF.